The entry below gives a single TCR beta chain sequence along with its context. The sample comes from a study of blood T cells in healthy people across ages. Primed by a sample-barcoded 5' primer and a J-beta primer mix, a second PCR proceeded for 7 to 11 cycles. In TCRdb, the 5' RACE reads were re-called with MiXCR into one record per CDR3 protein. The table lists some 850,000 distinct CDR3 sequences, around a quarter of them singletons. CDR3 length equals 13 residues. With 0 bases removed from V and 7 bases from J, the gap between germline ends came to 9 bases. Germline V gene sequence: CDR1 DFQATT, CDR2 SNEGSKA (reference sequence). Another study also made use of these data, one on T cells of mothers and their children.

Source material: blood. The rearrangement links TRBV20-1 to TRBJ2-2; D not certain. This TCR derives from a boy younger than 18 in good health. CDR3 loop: CSAREFAYGELFF. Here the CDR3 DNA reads TGCAGTGCTAGAGAGTTTGCGTACGGGGAGCTGTTTTTT.